These 28 T cell receptor beta chains were all obtained from the same sample, sequenced in a study of T cells in Graves' hyperthyroidism and ophthalmopathy. The TCR beta CDR3 regions underwent amplification using RNA transcripts as the source. HTBI primers were employed in a first-round RT-PCR of the TCR CDR3. MiXCR was run by TCRdb on the multiplex PCR reads, yielding one entry per CDR3 protein. The sample lists a few hundred thousand distinct CDR3 sequences; around a sixth were seen once. Sequenced material: blood. These receptors came from a woman in her 30s with Graves' hyperthyroidism.

V gene TRBV18 combines with J gene TRBJ1-3; possible D gene TRBD1, 5 bases. With 10 bases removed from V and 0 bases from J, the gap between germline ends came to 13 bases. Germline V gene data show CDR1 as KGHSH and CDR2 as LQKENI. The CDR3 loop spans 14 amino acids. For the CDR3, the DNA is TGTGCCACGTCGGGACCGCTCTCTGGAAACACCATATATTTT. This encodes CATSGPLSGNTIYF.

This chain links TRBV2 with TRBJ2-1, with D possibly called TRBD1 or TRBD2 (6 bases each). Trimming left V 9 bases short and J 4 bases short, with 13 bases between. CDR1 is SNHLY and CDR2 is FYNNEI in the germline V gene. The CDR3 totals 13 residues. CDR3 sequence (DNA): TGTGCCAGAGAGCCGGGGGCTTACAATGAGCAGTTCTTC. Residues: CAREPGAYNEQFF.

This clonotype appeared once. The chain employs TRBV12-3 or TRBV12-4 and TRBJ1-5; possibly TRBD1 for D (5 bases). The V end was cut by 7 bases, the J end by 1 base, with 26 bases between. The length of the CDR3 is 19 residues. CDR3 DNA: TGTGCCAGCATCGACTGCGGCAGGGCGTGGGGTTGGAGCAATCAGCCCCAGCATTTT. Translation gives CASIDCGRAWGWSNQPQHF.

Many counts were recorded for this clonotype. The CDR3 DNA follows: TGCAGTGCTAGAAGTCGTGGCACAGATACGCAGTATTTT. Amino acid sequence: CSARSRGTDTQYF. The chain carries TRBV20-1 and TRBJ2-3, with D uncertain. Trimming stripped 2 bases from V and 1 base from J, with 7 bases between. The CDR3 covers 13 residues. Germline values: CDR1 DFQATT, CDR2 SNEGSKA (reference sequence).

Remarks on this clonotype: The junction shows a germline mismatch at one end, possibly a read error. The chain links TRBV13 to TRBJ1-1; perhaps TRBD1 as D (6 bases). The CDR3 has 15 residues. The germline CDR1 and CDR2 sequences are PRHDT and FYEKMQ (reference sequence). The CDR3 loop reads CASNLPGGTRSEAFF. The CDR3 region has the DNA TGTGCCAGCAACTTACCGGGGGGCACAAGGAGTGAAGCTTTCTTT.

This clonotype came up a few times. V and J are TRBV10-3 and TRBJ1-5; 8 nucleotides match TRBD1. CDR3 size: 15 residues. V lost 3 bases to trimming and J lost 4 bases; unmatched junction nucleotides: 5. The germline V gene has CDR1 ENHRY and CDR2 SYGVKD. Written as DNA, the CDR3 is TGTGCCATCAGTGATTTGGGGACAGGTAATCAGCCCCAGCATTTT. This sequence encodes CAISDLGTGNQPQHF.

This clonotype was counted only a few times. The chain employs TRBV20-1 and TRBJ1-5; D unresolved. Per germline, CDR1 DFQATT and CDR2 SNEGSKA (reference sequence). The ends were cut back, 7 bases at V and 0 bases at J, with 19 bases in the middle. This CDR3 comprises 16 residues. CDR3 in amino acids: CSVMDRKTISNQPQHF. The CDR3 DNA is TGCAGTGTTATGGATCGCAAGACTATTAGCAATCAGCCCCAGCATTTT.

This clonotype was picked up many times. The chain carries TRBV29-1 and TRBJ2-3, with TRBD2 matching 14 bases. The CDR3 covers 14 residues. CDR1 and CDR2 (germline): SQVTM, ANQGSEA. V shed 3 bases, J shed 9 bases, and the junction held 5 bases outside the gene matches. CDR3 coding DNA: TGCAGCGTTGAGTCGGGACTAGCGGGAGACACGCAGTATTTT. Its translation: CSVESGLAGDTQYF.

This clonotype was recorded many times. The J gene is TRBJ2-1, the V gene TRBV27; D unclear. V was cut by 7 bases and J by 3 bases, with 10 bases left in between. CDR1 MNHEY and CDR2 SMNVEV come from the germline V gene (reference sequence). The CDR3 consists of 13 residues. The CDR3 reads CASTGQSYNEQFF. DNA of the CDR3: TGTGCCAGCACCGGGCAAAGCTACAATGAGCAGTTCTTC.

In regard to this clonotype: This may stem from a read error, because a much larger clone lies one nucleotide away. The chain is built from TRBV20-1 and TRBJ2-3; 8 bases line up with TRBD2. Germline V gene data show CDR1 as DFQATT and CDR2 as SNEGSKA (reference sequence). V lost 1 base, J lost 1 base, and 4 bases stayed unmatched. This CDR3 has 15 amino acids. The CDR3 bases are TGCAGTGCTAGAGGTCGAGCGGGGGGCACAGATACGCAGTATTTT. Protein: CSARGRAGGTDTQYF.

This clonotype was observed a handful of times. V is TRBV20-1 and J is TRBJ2-1; tentatively, D is TRBD2 (6 bases). V shed 0 bases and J shed 0 bases, with 9 bases lying between them. This CDR3 has 15 residues. Germline CDR1 reads DFQATT; CDR2 reads SNEGSKA (reference sequence). CDR3 sequence: CSAREGTFSYNEQFF. CDR3 coding DNA: TGCAGTGCTAGAGAAGGGACTTTCTCCTACAATGAGCAGTTCTTC.

This sequence joins TRBV13 and TRBJ1-1, with TRBD1 matching 12 bases. V lost 0 bases, J lost 1 base, and 15 bases stayed unmatched. Germline CDR1 is PRHDT and CDR2 is FYEKMQ (reference sequence). The CDR3 is 21 residues long. The CDR3 reads CASSLGAIIRGQGAQNTEAFF. Written as DNA, the CDR3 is TGTGCCAGCAGCTTAGGTGCGATAATCCGGGGACAGGGGGCTCAGAACACTGAAGCTTTCTTT. Using reference TRBV13 and TRBJ1-1 for the parts outside the CDR3, the full variable domain is AAGVIQSPRHLIKEKRETATLKCYPIPRHDTVYWYQQGPGQDPQFLISFYEKMQSDKGSIPDRFSAQQFSDYHSELNMSSLELGDSALYFCASSLGAIIRGQGAQNTEAFFGQGTRLTVV.

J is TRBJ2-2 and V is TRBV29-1, with D possibly being TRBD1 (6 bases). CDR1 SQVTM and CDR2 ANQGSEA come from the germline V gene. The V end lost 6 bases, the J end lost 3 bases, and 17 bases lay between the germline ends. This CDR3 region has 15 residues. CDR3 DNA: TGCAGCGTAACCCACCAGGGGTCGGACACCGGGGAGCTGTTTTTT. Translating gives CSVTHQGSDTGELFF.

This clonotype occurred many times. This chain connects TRBV7-2 to TRBJ2-3; D is ambiguous. Per germline, CDR1 SGHTA and CDR2 FQGNSA. V was pared by 3 bases and J by 5 bases, with 18 bases between. There are 16 residues in the CDR3. CDR3 protein: CASSLLRATGGDTQYF. CDR3 nucleotides: TGTGCCAGCAGCTTGCTCCGGGCCACGGGCGGAGATACGCAGTATTTT.

V and J are TRBV20-1 and TRBJ1-1; the D gene is possibly TRBD1 (5 bases). The CDR3 contains 14 residues. V shed 5 bases and J shed 4 bases, with 17 bases lying between them. Germline V CDR1 and CDR2: DFQATT, SNEGSKA (reference sequence). CDR3 nucleotide sequence: TGCAGTGCTCCCCCCCGGGGGGGTCCCACTGAAGCTTTCTTT. Its protein product is CSAPPRGGPTEAFF.

The chain couples TRBV29-1 to TRBJ1-2, with unresolved D. V was cut by 2 bases and J by 3 bases, with 16 bases left in between. CDR1 SQVTM and CDR2 ANQGSEA come from the germline V gene. The CDR3 is made up of 15 amino acids. This CDR3 reads CSVESAAGPYYGYTF. The CDR3 DNA follows: TGCAGCGTTGAATCGGCCGCCGGGCCATACTATGGCTACACCTTC.

The table lists this clonotype with a few counts. The chain's CDR3 is CSVEVQGWSGANVLTF. The CDR3 region has the DNA TGCAGCGTTGAAGTTCAGGGTTGGTCTGGGGCCAACGTCCTGACTTTC. The V gene is TRBV29-1, the J gene TRBJ2-6, with a tentative D call TRBD1 (5 bases). The V end lost 1 base, the J end lost 1 base, and 11 bases lay between the germline ends. Germline CDR1 SQVTM, CDR2 ANQGSEA. The CDR3 is 16 amino acids.

This chain uses TRBV5-1 with TRBJ2-1; 10 positions agree with TRBD2. J gave up 3 bases and V 4 bases, and 4 bases lay outside the gene matches. The CDR3 loop spans 15 amino acids. Germline V gene data show CDR1 as SGHRS and CDR2 as YFSETQ. The CDR3 region is CASSASGSGYNEQFF. The CDR3 DNA reads as TGCGCCAGCAGCGCTAGCGGGAGTGGCTACAATGAGCAGTTCTTC.

This clonotype was seen ten or more times. The chain carries TRBV18 and TRBJ1-2, with 7 bases identical to TRBD1. V shed 6 bases and J 0 bases; nucleotides not matched to a gene: 10. The germline V gene encodes CDR1 KGHSH and CDR2 LQKENI. CDR3 length: 16 residues. CDR3: CASSPTVQGANYGYTF. In DNA form, the CDR3 reads TGTGCCAGCTCCCCGACTGTTCAGGGGGCTAACTATGGCTACACCTTC.

This clonotype was counted ten times or more. The chain is built from TRBV11-2 and TRBJ2-3; the match to TRBD2 covers 8 bases. V lost 5 bases to trimming and J lost 7 bases; unmatched junction nucleotides: 8. There are 14 residues in the CDR3. The germline V gene has CDR1 SGHAT and CDR2 FQNNGV. CDR3 DNA: TGTGCCAGCAGCCCACAAGCGGGAGCTTATACGCAGTATTTT. Its protein is CASSPQAGAYTQYF.

The chain links TRBV5-1 to TRBJ2-3, with D maybe TRBD2 (5 bases). V lost 0 bases and J 4 bases, leaving 9 bases between the germline ends. This CDR3 contains 14 residues. The germline gives CDR1 SGHRS, CDR2 YFSETQ. This CDR3 is CASSLAWRADTQYF. The DNA for the CDR3 is TGCGCCAGCAGCTTGGCCTGGCGGGCAGATACGCAGTATTTT.

This clonotype was seen ten or more times. The V gene is TRBV20-1, the J gene TRBJ1-1, with a tentative D call TRBD1 (5 bases). This CDR3 comprises 12 residues. Trimming removed 4 bases at V and 6 bases at J, with 12 bases between. From germline, CDR1 is DFQATT and CDR2 SNEGSKA (reference sequence). CDR3 DNA sequence: TGCAGTGCTACCTCAGGGTTACCTGAAGCTTTCTTT. Residues: CSATSGLPEAFF.

This clonotype showed up many times. V gene TRBV12-3 or TRBV12-4 combines with J gene TRBJ1-1; the match to TRBD1 covers 9 bases. V dropped 5 bases and J dropped 3; count of bases not matched to a gene: 4. The CDR3 is 14 amino acids. The CDR3 protein is CASSLQGAYTEAFF. The CDR3 DNA is TGTGCCAGCAGTCTACAGGGGGCGTACACTGAAGCTTTCTTT.

Many counts were recorded for this clonotype. The V gene is TRBV30, the J gene TRBJ1-2, with a tentative D call TRBD1 (5 bases). Trimming cost V 0 bases and J 2 bases, with 13 bases left between them. The CDR3 contains 15 residues. Germline V gives CDR1 GTSNPN, CDR2 SVGIG (reference sequence). The CDR3 sequence: CAWSVRGTTNYGYTF. CDR3 sequence (DNA): TGTGCCTGGAGTGTACGGGGCACTACCAACTATGGCTACACCTTC.

This clonotype was counted only a few times. The chain employs TRBV3-1 and TRBJ1-4, with TRBD1 identical over 8 bases. The trim removed 5 bases at V and 0 bases at J, leaving 11 bases unmatched. CDR1 is LGHDT, CDR2 YNNKEL, per germline (reference sequence). The CDR3 contains 18 residues. The CDR3, as DNA: TGTGCCAGCAGCTCCGGACAGGGAATACCTGCAACTAATGAAAAACTGTTTTTT. It encodes CASSSGQGIPATNEKLFF.

V and J are TRBV20-1 and TRBJ2-7, with D unclear. Deletions cut 6 bases from V and 0 bases from J, with 12 bases between. CDR1 is DFQATT, CDR2 SNEGSKA, per germline (reference sequence). This CDR3 spans 13 amino acids. The CDR3 coding sequence is TGCAGTGCCGATAGGACGGACTCCTACGAGCAGTACTTC. It translates to CSADRTDSYEQYF.

This clonotype was counted ten times or more. The chain joins TRBV27 to TRBJ2-1, with D tentatively TRBD2 (5 bases). This CDR3 comprises 18 residues. CDR1 MNHEY and CDR2 SMNVEV come from the germline V gene (reference sequence). V was shortened by 7 bases and J by 0 bases, with 22 bases between the two germline ends. CDR3 in amino acids: CASIIRKSGTSSYNEQFF. CDR3 nucleotides: TGTGCCAGCATCATAAGAAAGAGCGGCACTAGCTCCTACAATGAGCAGTTCTTC.

This chain uses TRBV5-5 with TRBJ2-6; TRBD1 matches 9 bases. Germline CDR1 is SGHKS and CDR2 is YYEKEE (reference sequence). J gave up 1 base and V 4 bases, and 6 bases lay outside the gene matches. The CDR3 runs to 17 residues. The CDR3 coding sequence is TGTGCCAGCAGCCACCGGGACAGGGTTTCTGGGGCCAACGTCCTGACTTTC. Translation: CASSHRDRVSGANVLTF. The full variable domain, its missing parts supplied by reference TRBV5-5 and TRBJ2-6, is DAGVTQSPTHLIKTRGQQVTLRCSPISGHKSVSWYQQVLGQGPQFIFQYYEKEERGRGNFPDRFSARQFPNYSSELNVNALLLGDSALYLCASSHRDRVSGANVLTFGAGSRLTVL.